Listed here is a single T cell receptor (beta chain). This entry comes from a study of OX40 agonist ivuxolimab in advanced cancers. The repertoire was sequenced with immunoSEQ multiplex PCR; TCRdb's copy has only in-frame clones and lacks some. The sample has approximately 57,000 clones, 83% seen once. The CDR3 loop spans 13 amino acids. V lost 6 bases to trimming and J lost 4 bases, with 10 bases between them. The V gene's germline CDR1 is MNHEY and CDR2 SVGAGI. V gene TRBV6-5 combines with J gene TRBJ2-1; D possibly uses TRBD1 or TRBD2 (6 bases each). The receptor comes from an adult with an advanced solid tumor such as melanoma, head and neck, liver or kidney cancer. The sequences come from CD4+ or CD8+ T cells sorted from blood, collected in a trial of the OX40 agonist ivuxolimab. The CDR3 DNA reads as TGTGCCAGCAGGGGGGCGGGGTACAATGAGCAGTTCTTC. This codes for CASRGAGYNEQFF.